The 9 T cell receptor beta chains in this list originate from one sample, sequenced in a study of Tregs in tolerant kidney transplant recipients. Only in-frame clones appear in the TCRdb table, and some are missing; sequencing was by immunoSEQ multiplex PCR. The repertoire has around 43,000 clones, roughly nine tenths of them found once; the top ten carry around 0.7%. The source material was Tregs from blood. The receptors were gathered from a human donor in good health.

The V and J genes are TRBV15 and TRBJ1-1, with D possibly being TRBD1 (6 bases). CDR1 and CDR2 from the germline V gene are LNHNV and YYDKDF (reference sequence). The V end lost 4 bases, the J end lost 11 bases, and 11 bases lay between the germline ends. CDR3 length equals 11 residues. Here the CDR3 reads CATSTRGAAFF. In nucleotides, the CDR3 is TGTGCCACCAGCACCCGGGGGGCGGCTTTCTTT.

The chain employs TRBV6-5 and TRBJ1-2; tentatively, D is TRBD1 (6 bases). With 2 bases removed from V and 8 bases from J, the gap between germline ends came to 12 bases. In germline, CDR1 is MNHEY, CDR2 SVGAGI. This CDR3 has 13 residues. In DNA form, the CDR3 reads TGTGCCAGCAGTTACATGCAGGGGTTAGGCTACACCTTC. Amino acid sequence: CASSYMQGLGYTF.

V is TRBV11-1 and J is TRBJ2-5, with 7 bases matching TRBD2. This CDR3 is built from 13 residues. Per germline, CDR1 SGHAT and CDR2 FQDESV (reference sequence). V gave up 3 bases and J gave up 2 bases; unmatched junction bases: 0. CDR3 sequence reads: CASSLREQETQYF. CDR3 sequence (DNA): TGTGCCAGCAGCTTGCGGGAGCAAGAGACCCAGTACTTC.

V gene TRBV11-3 combines with J gene TRBJ2-3; 7 positions match TRBD2. J lost 6 bases, V lost 4 bases, and 7 bases had no gene match. This CDR3 region has 14 residues. Germline-derived CDR1 and CDR2 are SGHNT and YENEEA. The CDR3 nucleotides are TGTGCCAGCAGCTCCGGGACTATCTGGGATACGCAGTATTTT. Residues: CASSSGTIWDTQYF.

The J gene is TRBJ2-7, the V gene TRBV6-5; 9 bases are a match to TRBD2. V lost 5 bases, J lost 9 bases, and 8 bases stayed unmatched. From germline, CDR1 is MNHEY and CDR2 SVGAGI. This CDR3 region has 13 residues. CDR3 region: CASSPPGLAGQYF. For the CDR3, the DNA is TGTGCCAGCAGTCCACCGGGACTAGCAGGGCAGTACTTC.

V usage is TRBV18 and J usage is TRBJ2-3; 7 nucleotides line up with TRBD1. CDR3 size: 16 residues. After removal of 1 base from V and 2 bases from J, the junction contained 6 bases not matched to a gene. Per germline, CDR1 KGHSH and CDR2 LQKENI. The CDR3 spells CASSPQGAPITDTQYF. CDR3 in DNA: TGTGCCAGCTCACCACAGGGGGCCCCAATCACAGATACGCAGTATTTT.

V is TRBV5-1 and J is TRBJ1-6, with 9 bases identical to TRBD1. CDR1 is SGHRS, CDR2 YFSETQ, per germline. J gave up 7 bases and V 2 bases, and 1 base lay outside the gene matches. The CDR3 loop spans 14 amino acids. The CDR3 DNA follows: TGCGCCAGCAGCTTAGGACAGGGGAATTCACCCCTCCACTTT. It is translated as CASSLGQGNSPLHF.

The rearrangement links TRBV5-1 to TRBJ1-5, with D possibly TRBD1 on 5 matching bases. Trimming took 4 bases from V and 5 from J, leaving 13 bases between them. Germline CDR1 SGHRS, CDR2 YFSETQ. The CDR3 has 14 residues. The CDR3 DNA is TGCGCCAGCAGCGTGGGGGGGACTGATCAGCCCCAGCATTTT. This codes for CASSVGGTDQPQHF.

This CDR3 reads CAISESGQWAQPQHF. The DNA of the CDR3 is TGTGCCATCAGTGAGTCGGGGCAGTGGGCCCAGCCCCAGCATTTT. The J gene is TRBJ1-5, the V gene TRBV10-3; TRBD1 might be the D (5 bases). The CDR3 runs to 15 residues. Germline V gene lookup returns CDR1 ENHRY and CDR2 SYGVKD. V lost 0 bases and J 7 bases, leaving 13 bases between the germline ends.